Given below is one TCR beta chain in context. No antigen is known for it. The data derive from a study of T cells in tumors after PD-1 blockade. For the study at large: Some patients also took daily vismodegib 150 mg during anti-PD-1 treatment. Peripheral blood samples averaged approximately 35,000 unique clonotypes and about 110,000 templates.

CDR1 SGHDN and CDR2 FVKESK come from the germline V gene. This CDR3 contains 13 residues. V was clipped by 0 bases and J by 4 bases, with 4 bases between them. Sequencing was performed with immunoSEQ multiplex PCR; in TCRdb, only in-frame clones are kept and a portion is missing. The table includes tens of thousands of clones, over 75% detected once. The study's findings and limits: Peripheral recruitment is suggested, as some novel exhausted tumor clones were in pre-treatment blood.

The V and J genes are TRBV14 and TRBJ1-5, with D uncertain. The sequence derives from a human donor with basal cell carcinoma. Material: PBMCs, obtained before anti-PD-1 treatment. CDR3 protein: CASSQDRNQPQHF. In DNA form, the CDR3 reads TGTGCCAGCAGCCAAGATAGGAATCAGCCCCAGCATTTT.